This T cell receptor beta chain is from a study of cytomegalovirus exposure and HLA in healthy donors. Turning to the study itself: A prior analysis found 117 million unique TCR beta sequences from 150 million to 200 million T cells. Within the Caucasian-associated ancestry cluster were 65% to 85% of the roughly 400 genotyped donors.

Looked up from germline, CDR1 is MNHEY and CDR2 is SMNVEV (reference sequence). The CDR3 runs 17 residues. Trimming took off 3 bases at V and 1 base at J, with 16 bases between the two ends. The sample holds one count of this clone. What it binds is unknown. General study points: Sequencing artifact likely explains a cluster of highly shared sequence variants.

The PCR used 60 Vbeta and 13 Jbeta primers. As originally analysed: About 10 million shared chains were among the roughly 78 million unique TCR beta chains that a later analysis counted. Assay used: immunoSEQ multiplex PCR; TCRdb lists only in-frame clones, some missing. Clonal size and the V and J genes are those of that table, whereas D and trimming came from the DNA. The sample lists about 200,000 clones, approximately 86% occurring once. The chain has TRBV27 and TRBJ1-3; tentatively, D is TRBD1 (6 bases). The TCR comes from a woman aged 18-29 years in good health and CMV-seronegative. The source material was PBMCs. The chain's CDR3 is CASSLIGRGVSGNTIYF. Written as DNA, the CDR3 is TGTGCCAGCAGTTTGATCGGCAGGGGTGTTTCTGGAAACACCATATATTTT.